The 7 T cell receptor beta chains below were found in one sample sequenced in a study of T-cell memory formation after mild COVID-19. Each CDR3 protein is one row after TCRdb ran MiXCR on the 5' RACE reads. The table includes roughly 550,000 distinct CDR3 sequences, over 20% detected once. Sequenced input: PBMCs or a T cell subset sorted from them (not recorded which). These receptors came from an adult woman who had mild COVID-19 (a few samples of this study predate the infection). Cell type and time point are not known.

This clonotype was picked up a small number of times. The V gene is TRBV24-1, the J gene TRBJ2-7; 7 nucleotides line up with TRBD2. The CDR3 has 15 amino acids. The V segment lost 3 bases and the J segment 4 bases; nucleotides outside the gene matches: 8. Germline V gene lookup returns CDR1 KGHDR and CDR2 SFDVKD. The DNA for the CDR3 is TGTGCCACCAGTGATGGCGGACTAGGCAATTACGAGCAGTACTTC. Amino acid sequence: CATSDGGLGNYEQYF.

This clonotype was recorded at least ten times. The chain recombines TRBV9 with TRBJ2-7, with a weak D call TRBD1 (5 bases). The CDR3 has 15 residues. Germline CDR1 SGDLS, CDR2 YYNGEE. Between the trimmed V and J ends, which lost 0 bases and 5 bases, there was a span of 15 bases. The CDR3 region is CASSVGSTVGDEQYF. CDR3 in DNA: TGTGCCAGCAGCGTAGGATCGACAGTAGGGGACGAGCAGTACTTC.

In this sample, this clonotype turned up a few times. V gene TRBV7-8 combines with J gene TRBJ2-3, with D hard to call. Germline CDR1 is SGHVS and CDR2 is FQNEAQ. V was pared by 5 bases and J by 10 bases, with 10 bases between. CDR3 size: 11 residues. The DNA for the CDR3 is TGTGCCAGCAGCCAAGAAGGCCCGCAGTATTTT. It translates to CASSQEGPQYF.

The chain couples TRBV5-1 to TRBJ1-5; TRBD1 matches 7 bases. CDR1 and CDR2 (germline): SGHRS, YFSETQ. V gave up 3 bases and J gave up 0 bases; unmatched junction bases: 3. The CDR3 spans 15 residues. CDR3 sequence reads: CASSWDSPSNQPQHF. CDR3 DNA: TGCGCCAGCAGCTGGGACAGCCCTAGCAATCAGCCCCAGCATTTT. Supplemented by reference TRBV5-1 and TRBJ1-5, the full variable domain reads KAGVTQTPRYLIKTRGQQVTLSCSPISGHRSVSWYQQTPGQGLQFLFEYFSETQRNKGNFPGRFSGRQFSNSRSEMNVSTLELGDSALYLCASSWDSPSNQPQHFGDGTRLSIL.

This clonotype was seen only a few times. The V call is TRBV24-1, the J call TRBJ2-7; D not resolved. Trimming took off 0 bases at V and 5 bases at J, with 4 bases between the two ends. This CDR3 is built from 12 residues. Germline V gene data show CDR1 as KGHDR and CDR2 as SFDVKD. CDR3 in DNA: TGTGCCACCAGTGATTTGAAAGACGAGCAGTACTTC. Protein: CATSDLKDEQYF.

This chain links TRBV30 with TRBJ2-5, with D unclear. With 4 bases removed from V and 1 base from J, the gap between germline ends came to 7 bases. The CDR3 runs 12 residues. Germline V gene lookup returns CDR1 GTSNPN and CDR2 SVGIG (reference sequence). CDR3 sequence (DNA): TGTGCCTGGAATTTCTTCCAAGAGACCCAGTACTTC. The encoded protein is CAWNFFQETQYF.

The chain is built from TRBV7-9 and TRBJ1-2; D ambiguous. The CDR3 is 14 amino acids. CDR1 is SEHNR, CDR2 FQNEAQ, per germline (reference sequence). The ends were cut back, 5 bases at V and 9 bases at J, with 19 bases in the middle. The CDR3 DNA reads as TGTGCCAGCAGCCAGACCACAGACCCGGTGAGCTACACCTTC. Amino acids: CASSQTTDPVSYTF.